Sequencing of this T cell receptor (beta chain) was carried out in a study of vaccination and CD4 T cells after COVID-19. The length of the CDR3 is 15 residues. Trimming removed 6 bases at V and 5 bases at J, with 14 bases between. Germline V gene sequence: CDR1 MNHEY, CDR2 SVGEGT. TCRdb passed the PCR reads through MiXCR, listing each CDR3 protein once. This table has 20,000 to 25,000 distinct CDR3 sequences, about 54% appearing once. This clonotype originated in a human donor who had recovered from COVID-19. The rearrangement links TRBV6-2 or TRBV6-3 to TRBJ1-6; perhaps TRBD1 as D (5 bases). Sequenced material: CD4+ T cells from blood, taken before SARS-CoV-2 vaccination. In DNA, the CDR3 is TGTGCCAGCAGAAAGCCGGGGCCCAATAATTCACCCCTCCACTTT. Residues: CASRKPGPNNSPLHF.